This is a list of T cell receptor beta chains from one sample in a study of shared clonotypes between healthy human individuals. TCRdb keeps only in-frame clones here, not all; method: immunoSEQ multiplex PCR. The repertoire has more than 400,000 clones, approximately 80% of them found once; the top ten carry approximately 12%. Specimen: PBMCs. These receptors came from a middle-aged woman in good health. Some clones in this sample may be carry-over from other donors' samples. Each CDR3 is given with its conserved first and last residue. The order of the fields is J gene, clone size, D gene, V gene, CDR3 DNA, CDR3 protein. A D gene is named only where the DNA matches it firmly. Clone size is not always given. Where it is, it says once, few, many or a class for expanded clones.

J: TRBJ2-3; size: NA; D: TRBD2; V: TRBV5-3; DNA: TGTGCCAGAAGTAACGTCGGGACTAGCGGGAGAGTTCCCGATACGCAGTATTTT; CDR3: CARSNVGTSGRVPDTQYF
J: TRBJ1-2; size: NA; D: NA; V: TRBV5-4; DNA: TGTGCCAGCGAAGCGATACCAGGAAAGACCTATGGCTACACCTTC; CDR3: CASEAIPGKTYGYTF
J: TRBJ2-2; size: NA; D: TRBD2; V: TRBV7-9; DNA: TGTGCCAGCAGCCCAAGGCGACTAGCGCCCACCGGGGAGCTGTTTTTT; CDR3: CASSPRRLAPTGELFF
J: TRBJ1-3; size: once; D: NA; V: TRBV30; DNA: TGTGCCTGGACGATGACTTCTGGAAACACCATATATTTT; CDR3: CAWTMTSGNTIYF
J: TRBJ2-7; size: NA; D: NA; V: TRBV6-1; DNA: TGTGCCAGCCCTTCTGACGTTAACTACGAGCAGTACTTC; CDR3: CASPSDVNYEQYF
J: TRBJ1-5; size: NA; D: NA; V: TRBV6-1; DNA: TGTGCCAGCAGGGCCGGGACCGCCGTCGTCGGGCCCCAGCATTTT; CDR3: CASRAGTAVVGPQHF
J: TRBJ1-1; size: NA; D: NA; V: TRBV5-1; DNA: TGCGCCAGCAGTTTCTTAGGGTTCAGCACTGAAGCTTTCTTT; CDR3: CASSFLGFSTEAFF
J: TRBJ1-5; size: few; D: TRBD1; V: TRBV30; DNA: TGTGCCTGGAGTTCGGGTCGTACGGGACAGGGAAGCAGCCAGCCCCAGCATTTT; CDR3: CAWSSGRTGQGSSQPQHF
J: TRBJ1-1; size: NA; D: NA; V: TRBV6-4; DNA: TGTGCCAGCCCGGGGCGGGGATTGAACACTGAAGCTTTCTTT; CDR3: CASPGRGLNTEAFF
J: TRBJ2-1; size: NA; D: TRBD2; V: TRBV7-7; DNA: TGTGCCAGCAGCCCCCGGACTAGCGGGAGTTCGGATGAGCAGTTCTTC; CDR3: CASSPRTSGSSDEQFF
J: TRBJ2-7; size: NA; D: NA; V: TRBV5-1; DNA: TGCGCCAGCAGCTACCGGGACGCTTCCTACGAGCAGTACTTC; CDR3: CASSYRDASYEQYF
J: TRBJ1-4; size: NA; D: NA; V: TRBV5-1; DNA: TGCGCCAGCAGCTTGGACCCCACTTTGGGCACTAATGAAAAACTGTTTTTT; CDR3: CASSLDPTLGTNEKLFF
J: TRBJ1-5; size: NA; D: NA; V: TRBV9; DNA: TGTGCCAGCAGCTCCGCCGGGGATCAGCCCCAGCATTTT; CDR3: CASSSAGDQPQHF
J: TRBJ2-6; size: NA; D: TRBD1; V: TRBV5-1; DNA: TGCGCCAGCAGCTTGGTTCAGGGGGCAGGGGCCAACGTCCTGACTTTC; CDR3: CASSLVQGAGANVLTF
J: TRBJ2-2; size: NA; D: NA; V: TRBV9; DNA: TGTGCCAGCAGCGTAGCCACATCGAACACCGGGGAGCTGTTTTTT; CDR3: CASSVATSNTGELFF
J: TRBJ2-5; size: NA; D: NA; V: TRBV29-1; DNA: TGCAGCGTTGACCGGACGTTGGAGACCCAGTACTTC; CDR3: CSVDRTLETQYF
J: TRBJ1-3; size: NA; D: NA; V: TRBV4-1; DNA: TGCGCCACCGCGACACTCCCGGGAAACACCATATATTTT; CDR3: CATATLPGNTIYF
J: TRBJ2-1; size: NA; D: NA; V: TRBV28; DNA: TGTGCCAGTAACAGCGGCGGGTCCTACAATGAGCAGTTCTTC; CDR3: CASNSGGSYNEQFF
J: TRBJ1-3; size: NA; D: NA; V: TRBV4-1; DNA: TGCGCCAGCAGCCTTGGTCGGGAAGTCGGAAACACCATATATTTT; CDR3: CASSLGREVGNTIYF
J: TRBJ2-7; size: NA; D: TRBD1; V: TRBV15; DNA: TGTGCCACCAGCAGTGACAGGGGTTATCACGTCGAGCAGTACTTC; CDR3: CATSSDRGYHVEQYF
J: TRBJ2-1; size: NA; D: NA; V: TRBV5-1; DNA: TGCGCCAGCAGCTTGGCGGGCAGCATTGTGAGAAATGAGCAGTTCTTC; CDR3: CASSLAGSIVRNEQFF
J: TRBJ2-7; size: NA; D: TRBD1; V: TRBV27; DNA: TGTGCCAGCAGTTTAGGGGGGGGACAGGGTTTTGAGCAGTACTTC; CDR3: CASSLGGGQGFEQYF
J: TRBJ1-5; size: NA; D: NA; V: TRBV28; DNA: TGTGCCAGCAGTTATGGGCAGCCAAATCAGCCCCAGCATTTT; CDR3: CASSYGQPNQPQHF
J: TRBJ2-7; size: NA; D: NA; V: TRBV4-1; DNA: TGCGCCAGCAGCCGGGAGCTAGTCGGCTACGAGCAGTACTTC; CDR3: CASSRELVGYEQYF
J: TRBJ2-7; size: NA; D: NA; V: TRBV6-1; DNA: TGTGCCAGCAGTAACACCTACGAGCAGTACTTC; CDR3: CASSNTYEQYF
J: TRBJ2-1; size: NA; D: NA; V: TRBV5-8; DNA: TGTGCCAGCAGCATCAGAGAGGGCCGTCAGTTCTTC; CDR3: CASSIREGRQFF
J: TRBJ2-3; size: NA; D: NA; V: TRBV28; DNA: TGTGCCAGCAGTTTTCGGGGGGCCATAAGCACAGATACGCAGTATTTT; CDR3: CASSFRGAISTDTQYF
J: TRBJ2-7; size: NA; D: NA; V: TRBV29-1; DNA: TGCAGCGCAACAGGGATCGTCGACGAGCAGTACTTC; CDR3: CSATGIVDEQYF
J: TRBJ2-1; size: NA; D: TRBD2; V: TRBV5-4; DNA: TGTGCCAGCAGCGCGTCGGGACTAGCGGGAGCTAGGCGGGTGCAGTTCTTC; CDR3: CASSASGLAGARRVQFF
J: TRBJ2-1; size: NA; D: NA; V: TRBV5-4; DNA: TGTGCCAGCAGCTTGGGTGCTGCAGGGCAACATGAGCAGTTCTTC; CDR3: CASSLGAAGQHEQFF
J: TRBJ2-1; size: many; D: TRBD2; V: TRBV4-2; DNA: TGTGCCAGCAGCCTTTCGAAGTACGGACTAGCGGGCCCCTACAATGAGCAGTTCTTC; CDR3: CASSLSKYGLAGPYNEQFF
J: TRBJ2-7; size: NA; D: TRBD2; V: TRBV15; DNA: TGTGCCACCAGCCTAGGACTAGCGGGACCTTACGAGCAGTACTTC; CDR3: CATSLGLAGPYEQYF
J: TRBJ2-5; size: NA; D: NA; V: TRBV10-1; DNA: TGCGCCAGCAGTGCTGGGGGTGAGGTAGAGACCCAGTACTTC; CDR3: CASSAGGEVETQYF
J: TRBJ2-5; size: NA; D: TRBD1; V: TRBV25-1; DNA: TGTGCCAGCAGTGAGAGAAGATACACAGGGGGAGAGACCCAGTACTTC; CDR3: CASSERRYTGGETQYF
J: TRBJ2-3; size: NA; D: NA; V: TRBV5-5; DNA: TGTGCCAGCAGCCCCCAGGGGGGGGCAGATACGCAGTATTTT; CDR3: CASSPQGGADTQYF
J: TRBJ2-1; size: few; D: TRBD2; V: TRBV11-2; DNA: TGTGCCAGCAGCTTAAGTGGGAGGGCTGTCAATGAGCAGTTCTTC; CDR3: CASSLSGRAVNEQFF
J: TRBJ2-5; size: many; D: NA; V: TRBV30; DNA: TGTGCCTGGGGGAGAGGGGTTCAAGAGACCCAGTACTTC; CDR3: CAWGRGVQETQYF
J: TRBJ2-2; size: many; D: TRBD1; V: TRBV5-1; DNA: TGCGCCAGCAGCTGGTTAGGTCAGGGGGTAGCGAACACCGGGGAGCTGTTTTTT; CDR3: CASSWLGQGVANTGELFF
J: TRBJ2-5; size: NA; D: TRBD2; V: TRBV19; DNA: TGTGCCAGTAGTATTAGGGCGACAGGTCTCTTAACTAGCGGGGGAAAAGAGACCCAGTACTTC; CDR3: CASSIRATGLLTSGGKETQYF
J: TRBJ2-3; size: NA; D: TRBD2; V: TRBV7-8; DNA: TGTGCCAGCAGCCGAGGGTTAACTAGCGCCTACACAGATACGCAGTATTTT; CDR3: CASSRGLTSAYTDTQYF
J: TRBJ2-7; size: NA; D: NA; V: TRBV7-9; DNA: TGCGGGGTCGGGGACCCCTACGAGCAGTACTTC; CDR3: CGVGDPYEQYF
J: TRBJ2-2; size: NA; D: NA; V: TRBV5-1; DNA: TGCGCCAGCAGCCCCGGCGGGGGGGAGCTGTTTTTT; CDR3: CASSPGGGELFF
J: TRBJ1-2; size: NA; D: TRBD1; V: TRBV7-9; DNA: TGTGCCAGCAGCTCCTCCGGGGACAGGGCTGGCTACACCTTC; CDR3: CASSSSGDRAGYTF
J: TRBJ2-7; size: NA; D: NA; V: TRBV28; DNA: TGTGCCAGCAGTTATCCCGGGGTGAAAGTCCACGAGCAGTACTTC; CDR3: CASSYPGVKVHEQYF
J: TRBJ2-3; size: many; D: NA; V: TRBV25-1; DNA: TGTGCCAGCGGCCTGGGGGTTCCAGATACGCAGTATTTT; CDR3: CASGLGVPDTQYF
J: TRBJ2-5; size: NA; D: TRBD2; V: TRBV9; DNA: TGTGCCAGCAGCGGTAGCGGGAGGCCTCAAGAGACCCAGTACTTC; CDR3: CASSGSGRPQETQYF
J: TRBJ1-2; size: NA; D: NA; V: TRBV30; DNA: TGTGCCTGGAGTGTACTCCCCGACTTCGTTAGCGGCTACACCTTC; CDR3: CAWSVLPDFVSGYTF
J: TRBJ2-1; size: NA; D: NA; V: TRBV15; DNA: TGTGCCACCAGCAACCAGGGGTCCTACAATGAGCAGTTCTTC; CDR3: CATSNQGSYNEQFF
J: TRBJ1-4; size: NA; D: TRBD1; V: TRBV19; DNA: TGTGCCAGTAGTATACGACAGGGCGGAAATGAAAAACTGTTTTTT; CDR3: CASSIRQGGNEKLFF
J: TRBJ2-5; size: NA; D: NA; V: TRBV18; DNA: TGTGCCAGCTCACCACCGGCAAGGGTCTGGGAGACCCAGTACTTC; CDR3: CASSPPARVWETQYF
J: TRBJ2-2; size: NA; D: NA; V: TRBV7-2; DNA: TGTGCCAGCAGCTTGGGGGCAGGCAACACCGGGGAGCTGTTTTTT; CDR3: CASSLGAGNTGELFF
J: TRBJ2-7; size: NA; D: NA; V: TRBV5-1; DNA: TGCGCCAGCAGCCCCCTCAGTGTAGCGGACGGATACTACGAGCAGTACTTC; CDR3: CASSPLSVADGYYEQYF
J: TRBJ1-1; size: once; D: NA; V: TRBV20-1; DNA: TGCAGTGCCGGGGTGGACACTGAAGCTTTCTTT; CDR3: CSAGVDTEAFF
J: TRBJ2-1; size: NA; D: TRBD2; V: TRBV7-2; DNA: TGTGCCAGCAGCTCAGCGGGGACTAGCGGGTCCCATGAGCAGTTCTTC; CDR3: CASSSAGTSGSHEQFF
J: TRBJ2-5; size: NA; D: TRBD1; V: TRBV4-1; DNA: TGCGCCAGCAGCCATCCCGGGACAGGCCAAGAGACCCAGTACTTC; CDR3: CASSHPGTGQETQYF
J: TRBJ1-3; size: NA; D: NA; V: TRBV23-1; DNA: TGCGCCAGCACTGGAAACACCATATATTTT; CDR3: CASTGNTIYF
J: TRBJ1-5; size: NA; D: NA; V: TRBV23-1; DNA: TGCGCCAGCAGTCGAGGACAGTCCCGTTTCAATCAGCCCCAGCATTTT; CDR3: CASSRGQSRFNQPQHF